The rows below give T cell receptor beta chains drawn from one sample of a study of patients and donors after allogeneic stem cell transplantation. MiXCR was run by TCRdb on the RT-PCR reads, yielding one entry per CDR3 protein. The sample has roughly 940,000 distinct CDR3 sequences; roughly 18% are singletons. Sequencing used blood, either unsorted or a sorted T cell fraction (not recorded which). The source is a human donor who was either an allogeneic HSCT recipient or a stem cell or donor lymphocyte infusion donor (not recorded which). It is not recorded whose cells these are; they may come from a transplant donor. CDR3s include the opening cysteine and the closing phenylalanine or tryptophan. A D gene is named only where the DNA matches it firmly. Not every row has a clone size; where given, it reads once, few, many or a size class.

D: .; J: TRBJ1-1; V: TRBV5-1; size: .; CDR3: CASRDGRSAEAFF; DNA: TGCGCCAGCCGGGACGGTCGGAGCGCTGAAGCTTTCTTT
D: .; J: TRBJ2-7; V: TRBV4-3; size: .; CDR3: CASSQVWASYEQYF; DNA: TGCGCCAGCAGCCAAGTGTGGGCTTCCTACGAGCAGTACTTC
D: TRBD2; J: TRBJ2-2; V: TRBV13; size: few; CDR3: CASSPLPPKAGDTGELFF; DNA: TGTGCCAGCAGCCCTCTCCCCCCCAAAGCGGGAGACACCGGGGAGCTGTTTTTT
D: TRBD2; J: TRBJ2-7; V: TRBV7-6; size: few; CDR3: CASSAGTSGRLSEQYF; DNA: TGTGCCAGCAGTGCCGGGACTAGCGGGAGGTTAAGCGAGCAGTACTTC
D: .; J: TRBJ2-7; V: TRBV11-2; size: once; CDR3: CASSLDSGRGYEQYF; DNA: TGTGCCAGCAGCTTAGATAGTGGCAGGGGCTACGAGCAGTACTTC
D: .; J: TRBJ2-7; V: TRBV20-1; size: .; CDR3: CSARGFGGEQYF; DNA: TGCAGTGCTAGGGGGTTCGGGGGCGAGCAGTACTTC
D: .; J: TRBJ2-3; V: TRBV29-1; size: .; CDR3: CSVESAAEELDTQYF; DNA: TGCAGCGTTGAATCGGCCGCCGAGGAATTAGATACGCAGTATTTT
D: TRBD1; J: TRBJ2-2; V: TRBV5-1; size: .; CDR3: CASSLVVNRGHTGELFF; DNA: TGCGCCAGCAGCTTGGTGGTTAACAGGGGGCACACCGGGGAGCTGTTTTTT
D: .; J: TRBJ1-3; V: TRBV2; size: .; CDR3: CASSEDSRNTIYF; DNA: TGTGCCAGCAGTGAGGACAGTAGGAACACCATATATTTT
D: .; J: TRBJ2-7; V: TRBV20-1; size: many; CDR3: CSAERPGQSPYEQYF; DNA: TGCAGTGCCGAAAGACCTGGACAGTCACCCTACGAGCAGTACTTC
D: .; J: TRBJ2-4; V: TRBV6-5; size: .; CDR3: CASSYSRQGNIQYF; DNA: TGTGCCAGCAGTTACTCCCGGCAGGGAAACATTCAGTACTTC
D: TRBD2; J: TRBJ2-1; V: TRBV14; size: .; CDR3: CASSQDIIFAGASDEQFF; DNA: TGTGCCAGCAGCCAAGATATAATCTTCGCGGGAGCGAGCGATGAGCAGTTCTTC
D: TRBD1; J: TRBJ2-2; V: TRBV7-2; size: many; CDR3: CASRNRQGSNTGELFF; DNA: TGTGCCAGCAGGAATCGACAGGGATCGAACACCGGGGAGCTGTTTTTT
D: .; J: TRBJ1-1; V: TRBV7-9; size: few; CDR3: CASSLGDGTLSAFF; DNA: TGTGCCAGCAGCTTGGGGGACGGAACCTTATCCGCTTTCTTT
D: .; J: TRBJ2-3; V: TRBV20-1; size: few; CDR3: CSAPLSTDTQYF; DNA: TGCAGTGCTCCACTGAGCACAGATACGCAGTATTTT
D: .; J: TRBJ2-1; V: TRBV6-2/TRBV6-3; size: .; CDR3: CASRGRGLAYNEQFF; DNA: TGTGCCAGCAGGGGACGGGGGTTGGCCTACAATGAGCAGTTCTTC
D: .; J: TRBJ2-5; V: TRBV7-8; size: few; CDR3: CASWRGGETQYF; DNA: TGTGCCAGCTGGCGGGGAGGAGAGACCCAGTACTTC
D: .; J: TRBJ1-1; V: TRBV7-8; size: .; CDR3: CASSFGRQNTEAFF; DNA: TGTGCCAGCAGCTTCGGGCGACAGAACACTGAAGCTTTCTTT
D: TRBD1; J: TRBJ2-7; V: TRBV11-2; size: .; CDR3: CASSLLTGVGPYEQYF; DNA: TGTGCCAGCAGCCTTCTAACAGGGGTTGGGCCCTACGAGCAGTACTTC
D: .; J: TRBJ2-1; V: TRBV20-1; size: few; CDR3: CSARQTNYNEQFF; DNA: TGCAGTGCTAGACAGACTAATTACAATGAGCAGTTCTTC
D: .; J: TRBJ1-5; V: TRBV29-1; size: few; CDR3: CSVVGGEAQHF; DNA: TGCAGCGTTGTGGGGGGAGAAGCCCAGCATTTT
D: .; J: TRBJ2-5; V: TRBV5-1; size: .; CDR3: CASSLALSWANGIGETQYF; DNA: TGCGCCAGCAGCTTGGCCTTAAGTTGGGCCAATGGGATAGGAGAGACCCAGTACTTC
D: .; J: TRBJ1-2; V: TRBV28; size: .; CDR3: CASRTPASYGYTF; DNA: TGTGCCAGCAGAACACCCGCTTCCTATGGCTACACCTTC
D: .; J: TRBJ2-5; V: TRBV20-1; size: .; CDR3: CSAHVKGETQYF; DNA: TGCAGTGCGCATGTAAAAGGAGAGACCCAGTACTTC
D: .; J: TRBJ2-2; V: TRBV24-1; size: few; CDR3: CATSDLGGTPNTGELFF; DNA: TGTGCCACCAGTGATTTGGGCGGGACGCCGAACACCGGGGAGCTGTTTTTT
D: TRBD2; J: TRBJ2-1; V: TRBV5-4; size: .; CDR3: CASSNSGRRGNEQFF; DNA: TGTGCCAGCAGCAATAGCGGGAGAAGGGGCAATGAGCAGTTCTTC
D: .; J: TRBJ2-1; V: TRBV11-2; size: .; CDR3: CASSSEQGRRVGYNEQFF; DNA: TGTGCCAGCAGCTCGGAACAGGGACGGCGGGTAGGCTACAATGAGCAGTTCTTC
D: .; J: TRBJ2-7; V: TRBV27; size: .; CDR3: CASSPFRIDTSPSYEQYF; DNA: TGTGCCAGCAGCCCCTTCAGGATTGACACCTCTCCCTCCTACGAGCAGTACTTC
D: TRBD2; J: TRBJ2-3; V: TRBV6-1; size: .; CDR3: CASRRTSGGHLSTDTQYF; DNA: TGTGCCAGCAGAAGGACTAGCGGGGGGCACCTCAGCACAGATACGCAGTATTTT
D: TRBD2; J: TRBJ2-7; V: TRBV7-8; size: few; CDR3: CASSVTSGINYEQYF; DNA: TGTGCCAGCAGCGTCACTAGCGGGATAAACTACGAGCAGTACTTC
D: .; J: TRBJ2-7; V: TRBV28; size: few; CDR3: CASSSVLSVSSYEQYF; DNA: TGTGCCAGCAGTTCCGTCCTCAGTGTCTCCTCCTACGAGCAGTACTTC
D: .; J: TRBJ1-2; V: TRBV7-9; size: .; CDR3: CASTTKGGQVEGYTF; DNA: TGTGCCAGCACGACCAAAGGCGGGCAGGTTGAGGGCTACACCTTC
D: .; J: TRBJ2-6; V: TRBV5-1; size: few; CDR3: CASSLWVQGVVGANVLTF; DNA: TGCGCCAGCAGCTTGTGGGTACAGGGAGTAGTTGGGGCCAACGTCCTGACTTTC
D: TRBD1; J: TRBJ2-5; V: TRBV10-2; size: few; CDR3: CASRDRDSYQETQYF; DNA: TGCGCCAGCAGGGACCGGGACAGCTACCAAGAGACCCAGTACTTC
D: .; J: TRBJ2-1; V: TRBV20-1; size: few; CDR3: CSAPPDSNNEQFF; DNA: TGCAGTGCTCCCCCGGACTCGAACAATGAGCAGTTCTTC
D: .; J: TRBJ2-7; V: TRBV5-1; size: few; CDR3: CASSSRTYSYEQYF; DNA: TGCGCCAGCAGCTCCCGGACATATTCCTACGAGCAGTACTTC
D: TRBD1; J: TRBJ2-7; V: TRBV12-5; size: .; CDR3: CASAPVDRASYEQYF; DNA: TGTGCTAGTGCCCCCGTGGACAGGGCGTCCTACGAGCAGTACTTC
D: TRBD1; J: TRBJ1-2; V: TRBV27; size: few; CDR3: CASSLFGTAINYGYTF; DNA: TGTGCCAGCAGTTTATTTGGGACAGCTATAAACTATGGCTACACCTTC
D: .; J: TRBJ2-1; V: TRBV20-1; size: .; CDR3: CSALEATLMVDEQFF; DNA: TGCAGTGCCCTAGAGGCCACCCTTATGGTCGATGAGCAGTTCTTC
D: .; J: TRBJ2-7; V: TRBV6-1; size: few; CDR3: CASGERGRDPYEQYF; DNA: TGTGCCAGCGGCGAGAGGGGGCGGGATCCCTACGAGCAGTACTTC
D: TRBD2; J: TRBJ2-7; V: TRBV12-5; size: few; CDR3: CASGLAPAGRDEQYF; DNA: TGTGCTAGTGGTTTGGCCCCAGCGGGGAGGGACGAGCAGTACTTC
D: .; J: TRBJ2-3; V: TRBV24-1; size: few; CDR3: CATSDTDRRRMDTQYF; DNA: TGTGCCACCAGTGACACAGACAGGAGACGAATGGATACGCAGTATTTT